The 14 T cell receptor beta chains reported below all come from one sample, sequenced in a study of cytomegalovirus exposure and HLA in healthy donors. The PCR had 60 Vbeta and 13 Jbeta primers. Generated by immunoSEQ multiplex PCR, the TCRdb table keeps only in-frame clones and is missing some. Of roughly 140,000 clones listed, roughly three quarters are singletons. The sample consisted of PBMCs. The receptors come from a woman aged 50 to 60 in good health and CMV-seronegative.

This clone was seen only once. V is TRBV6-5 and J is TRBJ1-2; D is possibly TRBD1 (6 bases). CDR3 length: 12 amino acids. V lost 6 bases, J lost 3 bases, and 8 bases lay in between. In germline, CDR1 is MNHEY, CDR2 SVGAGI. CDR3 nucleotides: TGTGCCAGCAGACAGGGTTACTATGGCTACACCTTC. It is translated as CASRQGYYGYTF.

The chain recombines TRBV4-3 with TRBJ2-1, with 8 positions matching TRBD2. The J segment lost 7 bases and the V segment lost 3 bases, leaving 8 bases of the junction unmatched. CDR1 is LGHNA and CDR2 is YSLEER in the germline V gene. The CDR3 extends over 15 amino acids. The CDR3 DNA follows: TGCGCCAGCAGCCACCTTCCGGGGGGGAAGAATGAGCAGTTCTTC. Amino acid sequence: CASSHLPGGKNEQFF.

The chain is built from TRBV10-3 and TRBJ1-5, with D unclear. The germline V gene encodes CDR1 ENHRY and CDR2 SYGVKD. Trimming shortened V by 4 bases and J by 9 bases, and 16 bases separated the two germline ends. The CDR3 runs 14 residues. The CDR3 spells CAISGAGEGRPQHF. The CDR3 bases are TGTGCCATCAGTGGCGCAGGAGAGGGAAGGCCCCAGCATTTT.

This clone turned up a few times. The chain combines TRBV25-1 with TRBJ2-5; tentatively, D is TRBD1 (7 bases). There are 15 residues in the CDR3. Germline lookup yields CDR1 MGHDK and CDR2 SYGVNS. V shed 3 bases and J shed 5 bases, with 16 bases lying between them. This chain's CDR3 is CASSELPQGRETQYF. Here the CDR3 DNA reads TGTGCCAGCAGTGAGCTACCACAGGGGAGGGAGACCCAGTACTTC.

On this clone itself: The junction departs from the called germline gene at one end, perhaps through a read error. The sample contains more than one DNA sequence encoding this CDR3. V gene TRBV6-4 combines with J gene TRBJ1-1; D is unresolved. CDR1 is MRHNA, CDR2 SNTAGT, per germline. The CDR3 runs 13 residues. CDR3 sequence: CASRREVNTEAFF. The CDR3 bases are TGTGCCAGCAGGAGGGAGGTGAACACTGAAGCCTTCTTT.

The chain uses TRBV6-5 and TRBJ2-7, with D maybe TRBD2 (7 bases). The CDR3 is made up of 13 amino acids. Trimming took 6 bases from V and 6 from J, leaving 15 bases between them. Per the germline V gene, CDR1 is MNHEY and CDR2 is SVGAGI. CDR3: CASSPWGGGEQYF. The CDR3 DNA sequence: TGTGCCAGCAGCCCCTGGGGAGGGGGCGAGCAGTACTTC.

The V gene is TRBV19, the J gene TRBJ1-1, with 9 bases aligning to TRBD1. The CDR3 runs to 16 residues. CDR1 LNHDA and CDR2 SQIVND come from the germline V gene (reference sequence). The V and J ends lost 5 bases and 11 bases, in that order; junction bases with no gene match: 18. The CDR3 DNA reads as TGTGCCAGTAGTCTGGGGGGACAGGGATGGGGGTTGGGTGCTTTCTTT. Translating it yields CASSLGGQGWGLGAFF.

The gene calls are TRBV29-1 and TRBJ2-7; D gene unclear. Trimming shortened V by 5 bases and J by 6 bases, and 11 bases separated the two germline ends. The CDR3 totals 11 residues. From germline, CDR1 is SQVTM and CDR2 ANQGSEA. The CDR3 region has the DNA TGCAGCGTTCGAGGCTCTGGCGAGCAGTACTTC. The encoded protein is CSVRGSGEQYF.

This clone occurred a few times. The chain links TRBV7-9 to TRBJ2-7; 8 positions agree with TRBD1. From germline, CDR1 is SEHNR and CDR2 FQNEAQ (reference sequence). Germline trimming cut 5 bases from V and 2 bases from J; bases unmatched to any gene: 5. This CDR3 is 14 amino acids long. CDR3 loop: CASSHRGWPYEQYF. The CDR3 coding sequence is TGTGCCAGCAGCCACAGGGGGTGGCCCTACGAGCAGTACTTC.

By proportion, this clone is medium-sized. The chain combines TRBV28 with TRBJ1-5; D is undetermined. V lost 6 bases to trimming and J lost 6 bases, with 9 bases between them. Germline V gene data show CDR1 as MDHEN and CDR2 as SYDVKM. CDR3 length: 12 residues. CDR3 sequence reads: CASRVGSQPQHF. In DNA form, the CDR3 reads TGTGCCAGCAGAGTGGGGAGTCAGCCCCAGCATTTT.

The CDR3 DNA is TGCGCCAGCAGCCAAGAGATGGGGCGAAAAGAGACCCAGTACTTC. This encodes CASSQEMGRKETQYF. The chain recombines TRBV4-1 with TRBJ2-5, with D maybe TRBD1 (5 bases). V dropped 0 bases and J dropped 3 bases, with 11 bases sitting between them. This CDR3 region has 15 residues. Per the germline V gene, CDR1 is MGHRA and CDR2 is YSYEKL.

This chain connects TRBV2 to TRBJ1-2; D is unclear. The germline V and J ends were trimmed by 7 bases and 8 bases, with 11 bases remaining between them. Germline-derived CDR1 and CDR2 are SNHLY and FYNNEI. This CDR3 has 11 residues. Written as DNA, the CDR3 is TGTGCCAGCACTGATTTTCGGGGCTACACCTTC. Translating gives CASTDFRGYTF. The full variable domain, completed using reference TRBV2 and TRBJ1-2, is EPEVTQTPSHQVTQMGQEVILRCVPISNHLYFYWYRQILGQKVEFLVSFYNNEISEKSEIFDDQFSVERPDGSNFTLKIRSTKLEDSAMYFCASTDFRGYTFGSGTRLTVV.

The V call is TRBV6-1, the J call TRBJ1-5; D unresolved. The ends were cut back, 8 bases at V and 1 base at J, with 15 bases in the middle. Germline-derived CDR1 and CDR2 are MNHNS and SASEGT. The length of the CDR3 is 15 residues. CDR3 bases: TGTGCCAGCCCAGGTCCAGATTTAAGCAATCAGCCCCAGCATTTT. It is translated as CASPGPDLSNQPQHF.

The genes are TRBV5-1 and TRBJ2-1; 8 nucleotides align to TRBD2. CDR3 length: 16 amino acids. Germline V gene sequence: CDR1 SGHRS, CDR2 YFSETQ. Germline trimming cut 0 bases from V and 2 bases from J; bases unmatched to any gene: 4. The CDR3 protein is CASSLGGGLTYNEQFF. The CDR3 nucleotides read TGCGCCAGCAGCTTGGGCGGGGGGTTAACCTACAATGAGCAGTTCTTC.